The 14 T cell receptor beta chains below come from one sample, sequenced in a study of blood T cell repertoires in COVID-19. Using immunoSEQ multiplex PCR, the repertoire was profiled, and TCRdb retains in-frame clones only, with some absent. The sample lists about 110,000 clones, 76% occurring once. Sequenced material: peripheral blood. The receptors originated from a woman older than 75 with acute or convalescent COVID-19.

The CDR3 loop reads CASSLLDRAGNTIYF. CDR3 nucleotide sequence: TGTGCCAGCAGCCTTTTGGACAGAGCTGGAAACACCATATATTTT. The genes are TRBV3-1 (or the pseudogene TRBV3-2) and TRBJ1-3, with D possibly TRBD1 on 6 matching bases. Germline CDR1 reads LGHDT; CDR2 reads YNNKEL (reference sequence). Between the trimmed V and J ends, which lost 4 bases and 2 bases, there was a span of 12 bases. The length of the CDR3 is 15 residues.

This chain links TRBV21-1 with TRBJ1-6. TRBV21-1 is described as a pseudogene. There are 16 residues in the CDR3. CDR3 DNA sequence: TGTGCCAGCAGCAAAGAGAAAAAGTCTCGAGTGTGGCCCCTCCACTTT. Translating gives CASSKEKKSRVWPLHF.

The chain links TRBV10-3 to TRBJ2-2; no clear D. Germline values: CDR1 ENHRY, CDR2 SYGVKD. The V gene lost 5 bases and the J gene lost 0 bases, with 7 bases spanning the gap. The length of the CDR3 is 14 residues. The CDR3 spells CAISLVANTGELFF. CDR3 nucleotide sequence: TGTGCCATCAGTTTAGTGGCGAACACCGGGGAGCTGTTTTTT.

The gene calls are TRBV5-1 and TRBJ2-7; 7 nucleotides align to TRBD1. CDR3 length equals 14 residues. V dropped 0 bases and J dropped 0; count of bases not matched to a gene: 0. Germline V gene data show CDR1 as SGHRS and CDR2 as YFSETQ. The CDR3 nucleotides read TGCGCCAGCAGCTTGGGACAGGGCTCCTACGAGCAGTACTTC. Translating gives CASSLGQGSYEQYF.

For the CDR3, the DNA is TGTGCCAGCTCACCTGCTCCGATGCTGAGTCGAAACACCATATATTTT. Amino acids: CASSPAPMLSRNTIYF. The V and J genes are TRBV18 and TRBJ1-3, with D unclear. Trimming cost V 3 bases and J 5 bases, with 17 bases left between them. The germline V gene encodes CDR1 KGHSH and CDR2 LQKENI. The CDR3 has 16 amino acids.

The chain uses TRBV13 and TRBJ2-5, with D possibly matching TRBD1 (7 bases). The germline CDR1 and CDR2 sequences are PRHDT and FYEKMQ (reference sequence). The CDR3 has 15 residues. The V end lost 0 bases, the J end lost 4 bases, and 12 bases lay between the germline ends. CDR3 amino acids: CASSLGRRGPETQYF. Written as DNA, the CDR3 is TGTGCCAGCAGCTTAGGCCGGAGGGGGCCAGAGACCCAGTACTTC.

The chain joins TRBV5-4 to TRBJ2-7; a weak D match, TRBD1 (6 bases). The CDR3 contains 15 residues. Germline CDR1 SGHNT, CDR2 YYREEE (reference sequence). Trimming stripped 0 bases from V and 5 bases from J, with 15 bases between. The CDR3 nucleotides are TGTGCCAGCAGCTTGGGTTCAGGGGCGGTCAACGAGCAGTACTTC. It codes for CASSLGSGAVNEQYF.

This clone was counted a single time. V and J are TRBV5-1 and TRBJ2-5, with D maybe TRBD1 (5 bases). CDR1 is SGHRS and CDR2 is YFSETQ in the germline V gene. This CDR3 contains 12 residues. Trimming shortened V by 2 bases and J by 4 bases, and 6 bases separated the two germline ends. The CDR3 sequence is CASSFQGETQYF. The CDR3 nucleotides are TGCGCCAGCAGCTTTCAGGGAGAGACCCAGTACTTC. Based on the CDR3 plus reference TRBV5-1 and TRBJ2-5, the full variable domain is KAGVTQTPRYLIKTRGQQVTLSCSPISGHRSVSWYQQTPGQGLQFLFEYFSETQRNKGNFPGRFSGRQFSNSRSEMNVSTLELGDSALYLCASSFQGETQYFGPGTRLLVL.

V gene TRBV23-1 combines with J gene TRBJ1-1, with D hard to call. Being an ORF, TRBV23-1 has a function that is uncertain. The CDR3 extends over 16 amino acids. Trimming left V 8 bases short and J 3 bases short, with 22 bases between. This CDR3 reads CASSLRKNLPDTEAFF. CDR3 bases: TGCGCCAGCTCCTTGCGGAAAAACCTCCCTGACACTGAAGCTTTCTTT.

V gene TRBV18 combines with J gene TRBJ2-7; D might be TRBD2 (7 bases). Trimming took 6 bases from V and 6 from J, leaving 18 bases between them. From germline, CDR1 is KGHSH and CDR2 LQKENI. There are 14 residues in the CDR3. The CDR3: CASSSGTPGGEQYF. The CDR3 DNA is TGTGCCAGCTCCTCTGGGACACCGGGGGGCGAGCAGTACTTC.

V usage is TRBV5-4 and J usage is TRBJ1-2; tentatively, D is TRBD1 (5 bases). The CDR3 contains 17 residues. Germline V CDR1 and CDR2: SGHNT, YYREEE (reference sequence). The ends were cut back, 1 base at V and 0 bases at J, with 16 bases in the middle. The CDR3 region has the DNA TGTGCCAGCAGCTTGCAGTTTGGGGCGGGAGCTAACTATGGCTACACCTTC. Amino acid sequence: CASSLQFGAGANYGYTF.

The gene calls are TRBV20-1 and TRBJ2-4; D might be TRBD2 (8 bases). The V gene lost 3 bases and the J gene lost 7 bases, with 19 bases spanning the gap. Germline V lookup: CDR1 DFQATT, CDR2 SNEGSKA (reference sequence). This CDR3 region has 15 residues. The CDR3 bases are TGCAGTGCTAGTCCACTAGCGGAGGGGGCTAACATTCAGTACTTC. Encoded protein: CSASPLAEGANIQYF.

This clone appeared a few times. The chain joins TRBV13 to TRBJ1-2; D unclear. This CDR3 comprises 12 residues. From germline, CDR1 is PRHDT and CDR2 FYEKMQ (reference sequence). Deletions cut 4 bases from V and 7 bases from J, with 10 bases between. Here the CDR3 reads CASSCDFSGYTF. CDR3 bases: TGTGCCAGCAGCTGTGACTTCTCTGGCTACACCTTC.

This clone has only one observation. Here the CDR3 reads CASQDWGDDYGYTF. CDR3 in DNA: TGTGCCAGCCAGGATTGGGGGGATGACTATGGCTACACCTTC. The chain carries TRBV10-3 and TRBJ1-2, with D perhaps matching TRBD1 (5 bases). Germline CDR1 and CDR2: ENHRY and SYGVKD. V dropped 10 bases and J dropped 3 bases, with 18 bases sitting between them. There are 14 residues in the CDR3.